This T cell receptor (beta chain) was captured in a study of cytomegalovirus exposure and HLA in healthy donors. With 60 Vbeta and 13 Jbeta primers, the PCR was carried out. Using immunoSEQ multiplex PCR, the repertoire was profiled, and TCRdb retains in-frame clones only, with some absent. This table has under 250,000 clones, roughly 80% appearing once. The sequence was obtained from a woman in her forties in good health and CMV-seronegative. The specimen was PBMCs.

The CDR3 DNA sequence: TGTGCCAGCAGCTTAGGCGGACTAGCGGGGGGGGAGACCCAGTACTTC. The encoded protein is CASSLGGLAGGETQYF. The gene calls are TRBV7-7 and TRBJ2-5, with TRBD2 matching over 15 bases. CDR3 length: 16 amino acids. V was clipped by 1 base and J by 5 bases; unmatched bases: 2. CDR1 and CDR2 (germline): SSHAT, FNYEAQ (reference sequence).